This TCR beta chain was recorded in a study of cytomegalovirus exposure and HLA in healthy donors. Study outcomes and limitations: A cluster of highly shared sequence variants was likely a sequencing artifact. A later analysis by the authors found several of the most significant clusters apparently linked to common viral pathogens. Cytomegalovirus status was reportedly diagnosed by the classifier with high sensitivity and specificity.

This clone was seen a few times. Its antigen is not identified. A multiplex PCR was run with 60 Vbeta primers and 13 Jbeta primers. The repertoire was sequenced with immunoSEQ multiplex PCR; TCRdb's copy has only in-frame clones and lacks some. This sample yields 95,000 to 150,000 clones, of which 75% to 85% are seen a single time; around 9.1% belongs to the top ten. Healthy bone marrow donors made up the donor group. Germline V CDR1 and CDR2: GTSNPN, SVGIG (reference sequence). Trimming removed 0 bases from V and 6 bases from J, with 5 bases in between. This CDR3 is built from 11 residues. This sequence was found in a woman aged 50 to 65 in good health and CMV-seropositive. Material: PBMCs. The chain carries TRBV30 and TRBJ1-2; perhaps TRBD1 as D (5 bases). The DNA of the CDR3 is TGTGCCTGGAGTGTACAGGATGGCTACACCTTC. Its translation is CAWSVQDGYTF. Full variable domain (rest looked up from reference TRBV30 and TRBJ1-2): SQTIHQWPATLVQPVGSPLSLECTVEGTSNPNLYWYRQAAGRGLQLLFYSVGIGQISSEVPQNLSASRPQDRQFILSSKKLLLSDSGFYLCAWSVQDGYTFGSGTRLTVV.